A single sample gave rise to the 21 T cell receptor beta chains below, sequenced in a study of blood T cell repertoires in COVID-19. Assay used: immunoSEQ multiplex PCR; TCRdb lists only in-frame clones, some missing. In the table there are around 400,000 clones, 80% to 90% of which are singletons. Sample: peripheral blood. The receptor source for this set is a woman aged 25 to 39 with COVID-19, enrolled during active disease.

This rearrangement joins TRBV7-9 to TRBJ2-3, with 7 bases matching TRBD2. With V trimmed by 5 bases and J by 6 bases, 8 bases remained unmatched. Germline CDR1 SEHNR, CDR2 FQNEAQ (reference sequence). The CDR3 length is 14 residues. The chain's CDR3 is CASSARDYPDTQYF. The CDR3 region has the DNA TGTGCCAGCAGCGCCCGGGACTACCCTGATACGCAGTATTTT.

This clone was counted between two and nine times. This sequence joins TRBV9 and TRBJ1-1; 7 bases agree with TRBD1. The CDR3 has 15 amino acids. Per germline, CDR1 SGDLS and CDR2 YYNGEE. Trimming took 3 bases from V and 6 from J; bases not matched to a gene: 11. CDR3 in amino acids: CASSATQGVTAEAFF. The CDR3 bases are TGTGCCAGCAGCGCTACTCAGGGGGTGACGGCTGAAGCTTTCTTT.

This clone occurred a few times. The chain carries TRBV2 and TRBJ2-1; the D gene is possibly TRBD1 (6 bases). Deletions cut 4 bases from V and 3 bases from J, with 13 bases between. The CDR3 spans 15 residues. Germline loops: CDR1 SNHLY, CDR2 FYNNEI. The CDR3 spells CASSVRAGDYNEQFF. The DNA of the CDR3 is TGTGCCAGCAGTGTGAGGGCAGGGGACTACAATGAGCAGTTCTTC.

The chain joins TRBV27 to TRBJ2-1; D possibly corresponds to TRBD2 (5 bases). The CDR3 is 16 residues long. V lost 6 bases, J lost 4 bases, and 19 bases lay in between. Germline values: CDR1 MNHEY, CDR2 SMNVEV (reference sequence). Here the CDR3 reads CASSQSGRGGYNEQFF. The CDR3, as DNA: TGTGCCAGCAGCCAAAGCGGAAGAGGTGGTTACAATGAGCAGTTCTTC.

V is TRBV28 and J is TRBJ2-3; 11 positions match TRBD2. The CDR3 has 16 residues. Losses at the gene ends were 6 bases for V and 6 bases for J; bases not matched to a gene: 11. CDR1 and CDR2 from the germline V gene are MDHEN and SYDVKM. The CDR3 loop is CASSPWTSGSRDTQYF. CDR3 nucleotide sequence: TGTGCCAGCAGCCCTTGGACTAGCGGGTCTAGGGATACGCAGTATTTT.

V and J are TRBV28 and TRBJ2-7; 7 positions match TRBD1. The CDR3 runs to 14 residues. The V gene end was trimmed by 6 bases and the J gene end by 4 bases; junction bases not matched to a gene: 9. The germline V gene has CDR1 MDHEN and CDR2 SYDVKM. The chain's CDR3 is CASREPGQNYEQYF. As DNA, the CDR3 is TGTGCCAGCAGAGAACCGGGACAGAATTACGAGCAGTACTTC. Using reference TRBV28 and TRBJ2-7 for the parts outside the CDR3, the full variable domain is DVKVTQSSRYLVKRTGEKVFLECVQDMDHENMFWYRQDPGLGLRLIYFSYDVKMKEKGDIPEGYSVSREKKERFSLILESASTNQTSMYLCASREPGQNYEQYFGPGTRLTVT.

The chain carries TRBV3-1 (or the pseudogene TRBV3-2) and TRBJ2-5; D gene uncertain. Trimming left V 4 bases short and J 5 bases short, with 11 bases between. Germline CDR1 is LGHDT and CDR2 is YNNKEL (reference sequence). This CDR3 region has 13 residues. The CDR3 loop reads CASSPHPRETQYF. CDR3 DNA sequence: TGTGCCAGCAGCCCCCACCCCCGGGAGACCCAGTACTTC.

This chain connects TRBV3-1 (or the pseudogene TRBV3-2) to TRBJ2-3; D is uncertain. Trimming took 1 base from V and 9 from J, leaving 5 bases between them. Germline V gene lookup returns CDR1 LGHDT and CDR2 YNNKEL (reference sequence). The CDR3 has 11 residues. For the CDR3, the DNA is TGTGCCAGCAGCCAAGTGGGCACGCAGTATTTT. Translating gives CASSQVGTQYF.

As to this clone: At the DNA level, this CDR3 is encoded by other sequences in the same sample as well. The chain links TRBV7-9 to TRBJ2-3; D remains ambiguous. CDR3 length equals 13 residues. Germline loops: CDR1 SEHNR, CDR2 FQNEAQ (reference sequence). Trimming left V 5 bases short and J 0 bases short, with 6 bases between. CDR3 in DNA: TGTGCCAGCAGCCCAGGCAGCACAGATACGCAGTATTTT. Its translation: CASSPGSTDTQYF.

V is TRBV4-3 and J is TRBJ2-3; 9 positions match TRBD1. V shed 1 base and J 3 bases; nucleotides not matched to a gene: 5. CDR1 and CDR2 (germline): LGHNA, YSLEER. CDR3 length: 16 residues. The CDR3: CASSQAGTGWTDTQYF. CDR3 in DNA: TGCGCCAGCAGCCAAGCCGGGACAGGGTGGACAGATACGCAGTATTTT.

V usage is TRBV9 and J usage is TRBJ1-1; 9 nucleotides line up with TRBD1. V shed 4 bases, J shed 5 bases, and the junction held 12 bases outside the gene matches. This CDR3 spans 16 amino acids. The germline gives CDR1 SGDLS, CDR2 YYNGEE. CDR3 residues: CASSLTGQGTSTEAFF. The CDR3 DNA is TGTGCCAGCAGCCTAACCGGACAGGGGACGAGTACTGAAGCTTTCTTT.

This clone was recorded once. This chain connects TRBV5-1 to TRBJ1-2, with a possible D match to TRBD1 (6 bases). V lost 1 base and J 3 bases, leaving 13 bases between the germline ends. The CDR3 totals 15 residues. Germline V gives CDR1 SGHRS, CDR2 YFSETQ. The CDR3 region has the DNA TGCGCCAGCAGCTTGCTGGGGGCGAAGGACTATGGCTACACCTTC. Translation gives CASSLLGAKDYGYTF. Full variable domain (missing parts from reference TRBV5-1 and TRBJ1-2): KAGVTQTPRYLIKTRGQQVTLSCSPISGHRSVSWYQQTPGQGLQFLFEYFSETQRNKGNFPGRFSGRQFSNSRSEMNVSTLELGDSALYLCASSLLGAKDYGYTFGSGTRLTVV.

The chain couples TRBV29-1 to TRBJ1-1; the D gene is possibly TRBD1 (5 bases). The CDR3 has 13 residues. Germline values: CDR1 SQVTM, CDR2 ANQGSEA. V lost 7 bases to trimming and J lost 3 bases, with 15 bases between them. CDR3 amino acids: CSARRGADTEAFF. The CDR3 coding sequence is TGCAGCGCCCGGCGTGGGGCCGACACTGAAGCTTTCTTT.

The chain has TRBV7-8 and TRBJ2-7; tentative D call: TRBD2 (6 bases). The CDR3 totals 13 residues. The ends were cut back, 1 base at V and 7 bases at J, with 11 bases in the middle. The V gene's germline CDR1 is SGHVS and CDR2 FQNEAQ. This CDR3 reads CASSLESGLEQYF. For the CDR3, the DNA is TGTGCCAGCAGCTTAGAGAGCGGACTAGAGCAGTACTTC.

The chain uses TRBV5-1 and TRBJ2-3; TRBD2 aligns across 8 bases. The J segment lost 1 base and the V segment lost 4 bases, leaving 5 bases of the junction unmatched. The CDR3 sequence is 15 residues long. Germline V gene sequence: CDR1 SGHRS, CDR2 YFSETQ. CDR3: CASSPLAGGTDTQYF. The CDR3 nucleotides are TGCGCCAGCAGCCCGCTAGCGGGCGGCACAGATACGCAGTATTTT.

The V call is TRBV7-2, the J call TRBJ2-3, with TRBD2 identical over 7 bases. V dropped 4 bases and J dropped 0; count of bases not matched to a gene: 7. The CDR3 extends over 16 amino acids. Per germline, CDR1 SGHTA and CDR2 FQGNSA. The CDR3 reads CASSSLGGGSTDTQYF. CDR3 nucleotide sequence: TGTGCCAGCAGCTCCCTGGGGGGGGGAAGCACAGATACGCAGTATTTT.

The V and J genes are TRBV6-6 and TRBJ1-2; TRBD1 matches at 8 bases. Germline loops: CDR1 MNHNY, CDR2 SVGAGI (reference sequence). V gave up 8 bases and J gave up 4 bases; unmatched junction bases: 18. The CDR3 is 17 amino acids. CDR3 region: CASGRDRRGRVGYGYTF. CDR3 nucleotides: TGTGCCAGCGGTCGAGACCGCAGGGGGCGCGTTGGCTATGGCTACACCTTC.

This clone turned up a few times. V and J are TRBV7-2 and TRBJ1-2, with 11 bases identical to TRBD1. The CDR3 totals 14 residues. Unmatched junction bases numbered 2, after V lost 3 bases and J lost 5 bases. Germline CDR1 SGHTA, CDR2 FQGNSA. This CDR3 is CASSLDRGPYGYTF. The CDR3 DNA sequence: TGTGCCAGCAGCTTGGACAGGGGGCCTTATGGCTACACCTTC.

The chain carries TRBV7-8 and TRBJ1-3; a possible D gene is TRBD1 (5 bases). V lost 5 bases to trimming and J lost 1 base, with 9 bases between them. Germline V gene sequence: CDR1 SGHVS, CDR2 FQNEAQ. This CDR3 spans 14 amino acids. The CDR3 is CASSRTSSGNTIYF. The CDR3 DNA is TGTGCCAGCAGCCGGACATCTTCTGGAAACACCATATATTTT.

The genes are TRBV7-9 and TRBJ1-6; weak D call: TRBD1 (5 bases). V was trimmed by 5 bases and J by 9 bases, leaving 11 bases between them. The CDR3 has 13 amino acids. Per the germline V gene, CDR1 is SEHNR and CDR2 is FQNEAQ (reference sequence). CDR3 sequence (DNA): TGTGCCAGCAGCGTGGAGGGGTTTTCACCCCTCCACTTT. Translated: CASSVEGFSPLHF.

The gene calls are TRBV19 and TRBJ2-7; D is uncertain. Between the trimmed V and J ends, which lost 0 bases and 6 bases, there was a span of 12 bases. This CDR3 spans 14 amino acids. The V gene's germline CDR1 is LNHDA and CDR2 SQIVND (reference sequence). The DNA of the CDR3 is TGTGCCAGTAGTATAGATCCGGGTTCAACCGAGCAGTACTTC. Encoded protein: CASSIDPGSTEQYF. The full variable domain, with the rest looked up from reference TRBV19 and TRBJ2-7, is DGGITQSPKYLFRKEGQNVTLSCEQNLNHDAMYWYRQDPGQGLRLIYYSQIVNDFQKGDIAEGYSVSREKKESFPLTVTSAQKNPTAFYLCASSIDPGSTEQYFGPGTRLTVT.